Below, 17 T cell receptor beta chains from the same sample are listed, as sequenced in a study of T cell responses to AZD1222 COVID-19 vaccine. Profiled with immunoSEQ multiplex PCR; TCRdb holds only in-frame clones, not every one. The sample lists roughly 80,000 clones; around 87% were seen once. The specimen comprised peripheral blood, sampled on day 0 of MenACWY control vaccination. The receptors originated from an adult in good health.

This clone appeared a single time. V gene TRBV5-1 combines with J gene TRBJ2-2; 14 bases line up with TRBD2. Germline CDR1 is SGHRS and CDR2 is YFSETQ. Losses at the gene ends were 4 bases for V and 5 bases for J; bases not matched to a gene: 4. This CDR3 is built from 16 residues. CDR3 loop: CASSQGLAGDTGELFF. CDR3 coding DNA: TGCGCCAGCAGCCAGGGACTAGCGGGAGATACCGGGGAGCTGTTTTTT.

The V gene is TRBV7-8, the J gene TRBJ2-1; 7 nucleotides match TRBD2. CDR3 size: 15 residues. J lost 2 bases, V lost 5 bases, and 6 bases had no gene match. The germline V gene has CDR1 SGHVS and CDR2 FQNEAQ. As DNA, the CDR3 is TGTGCCAGCAGCCCTTCTAGCGGAACCTACAATGAGCAGTTCTTC. Encoded protein: CASSPSSGTYNEQFF.

The chain links TRBV10-1 to TRBJ2-3, with D perhaps TRBD1 or TRBD2 (6 bases each). The CDR3 loop spans 15 amino acids. Trimming left V 2 bases short and J 2 bases short, with 11 bases between. CDR1 and CDR2 (germline): WNHNN, SYGVQD (reference sequence). The CDR3 DNA reads TGCGCCAGCAGTGAGGGTGGGGGGCACACAGATACGCAGTATTTT. Its protein is CASSEGGGHTDTQYF.

CDR3 protein: CASRQKDSPLHF. CDR3 coding DNA: TGTGCCAGTAGGCAAAAAGACTCACCCCTCCACTTT. The chain carries TRBV19 and TRBJ1-6; D uncertain. The CDR3 consists of 12 residues. The germline V and J ends were trimmed by 6 bases and 10 bases, with 10 bases remaining between them. Per germline, CDR1 LNHDA and CDR2 SQIVND (reference sequence).

The V call is TRBV28, the J call TRBJ2-3; D gene uncertain. The CDR3 runs to 14 residues. Germline V gene sequence: CDR1 MDHEN, CDR2 SYDVKM. The V end lost 3 bases, the J end lost 8 bases, and 15 bases lay between the germline ends. This chain's CDR3 is CASSFNSEVVTQYF. The CDR3 bases are TGTGCCAGCAGTTTCAACTCCGAGGTAGTTACGCAGTATTTT. Complete variable domain (other parts from reference TRBV28 and TRBJ2-3): DVKVTQSSRYLVKRTGEKVFLECVQDMDHENMFWYRQDPGLGLRLIYFSYDVKMKEKGDIPEGYSVSREKKERFSLILESASTNQTSMYLCASSFNSEVVTQYFGPGTRLTVL.

This chain links TRBV28 with TRBJ2-3; D is unclear. Trimming cost V 10 bases and J 0 bases, with 17 bases left between them. The CDR3 is made up of 15 amino acids. Germline lookup yields CDR1 MDHEN and CDR2 SYDVKM. CDR3 sequence reads: CAISPVLFSTDTQYF. CDR3 DNA sequence: TGTGCCATCTCGCCCGTACTCTTTAGCACAGATACGCAGTATTTT.

The chain carries TRBV5-6 and TRBJ1-1, with D possibly being TRBD1 (6 bases). CDR3 length: 14 residues. CDR1 and CDR2 (germline): SGHDT, YYEEEE. Between the trimmed V and J ends, which lost 2 bases and 4 bases, there was a span of 12 bases. The CDR3 loop is CASSFGGLGTEAFF. DNA for the CDR3: TGTGCCAGCAGCTTTGGGGGGCTGGGCACTGAAGCTTTCTTT.

CDR3 protein: CASSFRSRRGYTQYF. CDR3 nucleotides: TGTGCCAGCAGTTTTAGGAGCAGGAGAGGATATACGCAGTATTTT. V and J are TRBV27 and TRBJ2-3; the D is unclear. Per the germline V gene, CDR1 is MNHEY and CDR2 is SMNVEV (reference sequence). The CDR3 loop spans 15 amino acids. Trimming took 3 bases from V and 7 from J, leaving 17 bases between them.

V usage is TRBV6-2 or TRBV6-3 and J usage is TRBJ2-2; D is possibly TRBD2 (6 bases). The CDR3 totals 15 residues. Looked up from germline, CDR1 is MNHEY and CDR2 is SVGEGT. V was clipped by 0 bases and J by 3 bases, with 8 bases between them. The CDR3 protein is CASSYSEGYTGELFF. The DNA of the CDR3 is TGTGCCAGCAGTTACTCGGAGGGGTACACCGGGGAGCTGTTTTTT.

The CDR3: CASSLRATSFYEQYF. CDR3 nucleotides: TGTGCCAGCAGCTTGCGGGCCACTTCTTTTTACGAGCAGTACTTC. The V gene is TRBV5-6, the J gene TRBJ2-7; the D is unclear. Trimming left V 1 base short and J 4 bases short, with 15 bases between. The germline V gene has CDR1 SGHDT and CDR2 YYEEEE. The CDR3 spans 15 residues.

CDR3 in amino acids: CASSSPEIQYF. CDR3 nucleotides: TGTGCCAGCAGTTCACCTGAGATTCAGTACTTC. The chain links TRBV28 to TRBJ2-4; D unresolved. With 4 bases removed from V and 10 bases from J, the gap between germline ends came to 8 bases. The CDR3 spans 11 residues. Looked up from germline, CDR1 is MDHEN and CDR2 is SYDVKM.

This rearrangement joins TRBV6-6 to TRBJ2-7; 9 bases match TRBD2. V lost 7 bases and J lost 5; bases outside the gene matches: 12. Germline CDR1 is MNHNY and CDR2 is SVGAGI (reference sequence). The CDR3 length is 15 residues. The CDR3, as DNA: TGTGCCAGCACAAGGGCCGGGACTAGCCCACACGAGCAGTACTTC. Protein: CASTRAGTSPHEQYF.

This chain uses TRBV30 with TRBJ2-7; TRBD2 might be the D (5 bases). The germline CDR1 and CDR2 sequences are GTSNPN and SVGIG (reference sequence). The V end lost 2 bases, the J end lost 1 base, and 6 bases lay between the germline ends. This CDR3 has 12 amino acids. The DNA for the CDR3 is TGTGCCTGGAGTAGGGAGTCCTACGAGCAGTACTTC. It translates to CAWSRESYEQYF. The full variable domain, its missing parts supplied by reference TRBV30 and TRBJ2-7, is SQTIHQWPATLVQPVGSPLSLECTVEGTSNPNLYWYRQAAGRGLQLLFYSVGIGQISSEVPQNLSASRPQDRQFILSSKKLLLSDSGFYLCAWSRESYEQYFGPGTRLTVT.

The V call is TRBV5-1, the J call TRBJ2-1, with D perhaps given as TRBD1 or TRBD2 (5 bases each). This CDR3 has 16 residues. Trimming took off 0 bases at V and 8 bases at J, with 18 bases between the two ends. Germline V gene lookup returns CDR1 SGHRS and CDR2 YFSETQ. For the CDR3, the DNA is TGCGCCAGCAGCTTGGACGGGGAACAGGAGAAAGATGAGCAGTTCTTC. Translation gives CASSLDGEQEKDEQFF.

V usage is TRBV10-1 and J usage is TRBJ2-2, with TRBD2 matching over 10 bases. Germline trimming cut 3 bases from V and 2 bases from J; bases unmatched to any gene: 6. There are 17 residues in the CDR3. Germline CDR1 WNHNN, CDR2 SYGVQD (reference sequence). Here the CDR3 DNA reads TGCGCCAGCAGTGAAAGAACTAGCGGGATAAACACCGGGGAGCTGTTTTTT. Protein sequence: CASSERTSGINTGELFF.

Only one count was recorded for this clone. The chain carries TRBV29-1 and TRBJ1-2; tentative D call: TRBD1 (6 bases). The V end was cut by 4 bases, the J end by 6 bases, with 18 bases between. Germline V gene lookup returns CDR1 SQVTM and CDR2 ANQGSEA. The CDR3 has 14 residues. In DNA, the CDR3 is TGCAGCGTTGGAGGGGGGACAATAATCCATGGCTACACCTTC. It specifies CSVGGGTIIHGYTF.

This rearrangement joins TRBV2 to TRBJ2-7, with D perhaps TRBD1 (7 bases). Germline V gene sequence: CDR1 SNHLY, CDR2 FYNNEI. Trimming removed 1 base at V and 11 bases at J, with 15 bases between. This CDR3 is built from 13 residues. CDR3 in amino acids: CASSEGRGRFEYF. CDR3 nucleotides: TGTGCCAGCAGTGAAGGGAGGGGGCGGTTTGAGTACTTC. Combining the CDR3 with reference TRBV2 and TRBJ2-7 gives the whole variable domain EPEVTQTPSHQVTQMGQEVILRCVPISNHLYFYWYRQILGQKVEFLVSFYNNEISEKSEIFDDQFSVERPDGSNFTLKIRSTKLEDSAMYFCASSEGRGRFEYFGPGTRLTVT.